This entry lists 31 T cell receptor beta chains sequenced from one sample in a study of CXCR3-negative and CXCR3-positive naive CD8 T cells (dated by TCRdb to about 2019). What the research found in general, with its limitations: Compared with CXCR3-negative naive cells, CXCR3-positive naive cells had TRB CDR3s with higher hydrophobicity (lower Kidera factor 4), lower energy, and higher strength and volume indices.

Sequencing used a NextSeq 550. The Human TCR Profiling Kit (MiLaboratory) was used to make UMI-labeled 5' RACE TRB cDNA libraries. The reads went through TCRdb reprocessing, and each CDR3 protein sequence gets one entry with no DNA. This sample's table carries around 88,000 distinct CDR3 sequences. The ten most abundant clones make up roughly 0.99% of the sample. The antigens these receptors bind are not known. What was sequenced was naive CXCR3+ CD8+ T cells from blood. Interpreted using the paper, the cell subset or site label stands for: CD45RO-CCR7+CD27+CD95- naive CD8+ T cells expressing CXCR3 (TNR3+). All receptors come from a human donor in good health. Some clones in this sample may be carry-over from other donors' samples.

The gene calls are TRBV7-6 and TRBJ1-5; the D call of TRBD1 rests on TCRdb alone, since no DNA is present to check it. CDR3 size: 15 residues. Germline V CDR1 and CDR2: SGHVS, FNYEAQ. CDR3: CASSLGGGASRPQHF.

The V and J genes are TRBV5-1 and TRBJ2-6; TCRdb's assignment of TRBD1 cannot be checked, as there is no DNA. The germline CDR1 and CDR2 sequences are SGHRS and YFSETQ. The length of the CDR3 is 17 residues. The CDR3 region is CASSDRIGFMGANVLTF.

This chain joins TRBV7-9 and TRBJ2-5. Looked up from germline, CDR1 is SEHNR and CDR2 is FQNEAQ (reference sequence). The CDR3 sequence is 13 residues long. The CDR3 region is CASSLSYQETQYF.

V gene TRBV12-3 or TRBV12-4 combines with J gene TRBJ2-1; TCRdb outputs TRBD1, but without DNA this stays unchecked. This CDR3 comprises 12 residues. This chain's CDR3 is CASSPSGGEQFF.

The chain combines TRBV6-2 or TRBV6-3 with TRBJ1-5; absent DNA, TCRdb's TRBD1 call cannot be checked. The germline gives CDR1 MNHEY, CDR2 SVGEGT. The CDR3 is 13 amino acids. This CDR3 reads CASEGQGNQPQHF.

The CDR3 sequence is CASSLPRTGNYGYTF. The V call is TRBV7-9, the J call TRBJ1-2; TCRdb calls TRBD1, which cannot be checked without DNA. The CDR3 runs to 15 residues. CDR1 and CDR2 from the germline V gene are SEHNR and FQNEAQ (reference sequence).

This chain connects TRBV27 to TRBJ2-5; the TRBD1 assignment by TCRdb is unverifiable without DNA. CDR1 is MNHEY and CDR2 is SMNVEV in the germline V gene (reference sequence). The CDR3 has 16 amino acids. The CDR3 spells CASSSTLRTAQETQYF.

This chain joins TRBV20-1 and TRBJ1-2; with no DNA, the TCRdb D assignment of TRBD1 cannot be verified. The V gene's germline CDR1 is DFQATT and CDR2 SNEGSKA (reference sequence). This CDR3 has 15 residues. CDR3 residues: CSALTGTGMIYGYTF.

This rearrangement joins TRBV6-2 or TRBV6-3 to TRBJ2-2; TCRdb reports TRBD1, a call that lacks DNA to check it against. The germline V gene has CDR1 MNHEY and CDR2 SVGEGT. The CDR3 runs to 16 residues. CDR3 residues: CASRHPGGSNTGELFF.

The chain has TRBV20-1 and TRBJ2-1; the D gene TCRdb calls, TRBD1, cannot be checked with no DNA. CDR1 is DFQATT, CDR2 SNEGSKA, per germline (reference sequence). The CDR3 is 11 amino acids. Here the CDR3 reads CSAGGYNEQFF.

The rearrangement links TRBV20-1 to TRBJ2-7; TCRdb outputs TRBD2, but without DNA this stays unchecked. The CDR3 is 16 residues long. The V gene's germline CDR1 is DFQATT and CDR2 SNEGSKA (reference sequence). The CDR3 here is CSARDPIAGVFYEQYF.

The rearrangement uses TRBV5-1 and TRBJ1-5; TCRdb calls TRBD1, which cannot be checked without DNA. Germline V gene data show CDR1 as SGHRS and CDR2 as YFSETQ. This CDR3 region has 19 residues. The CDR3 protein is CASSSPFGQGVGSNQPQHF. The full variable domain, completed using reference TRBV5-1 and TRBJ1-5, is KAGVTQTPRYLIKTRGQQVTLSCSPISGHRSVSWYQQTPGQGLQFLFEYFSETQRNKGNFPGRFSGRQFSNSRSEMNVSTLELGDSALYLCASSSPFGQGVGSNQPQHFGDGTRLSIL.

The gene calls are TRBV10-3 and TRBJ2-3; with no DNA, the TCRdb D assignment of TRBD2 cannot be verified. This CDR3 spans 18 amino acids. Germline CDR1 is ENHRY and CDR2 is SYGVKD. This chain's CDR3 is CAISETKSLVHLTDTQYF.

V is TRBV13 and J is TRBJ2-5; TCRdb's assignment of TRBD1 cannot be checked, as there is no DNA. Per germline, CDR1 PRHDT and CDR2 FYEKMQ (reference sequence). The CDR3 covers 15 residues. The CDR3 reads CASSTRDRWQETQYF.

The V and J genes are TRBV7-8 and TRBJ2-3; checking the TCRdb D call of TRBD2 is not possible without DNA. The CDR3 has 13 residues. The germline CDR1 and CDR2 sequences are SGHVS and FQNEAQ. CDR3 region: CATERGSRDTQYF. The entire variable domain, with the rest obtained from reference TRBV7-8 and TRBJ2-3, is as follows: GAGVSQSPRYKVAKRGQDVALRCDPISGHVSLFWYQQALGQGPEFLTYFQNEAQLDKSGLPSDRFFAERPEGSVSTLKIQRTQQEDSAVYLCATERGSRDTQYFGPGTRLTVL.

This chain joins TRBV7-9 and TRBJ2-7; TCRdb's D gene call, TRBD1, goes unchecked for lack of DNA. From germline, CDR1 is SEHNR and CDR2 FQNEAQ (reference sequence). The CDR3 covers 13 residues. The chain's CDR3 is CASSQLQGTEQYF.

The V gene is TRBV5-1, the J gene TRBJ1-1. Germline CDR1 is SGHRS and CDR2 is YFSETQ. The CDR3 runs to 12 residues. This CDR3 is CASSLEHTEAFF. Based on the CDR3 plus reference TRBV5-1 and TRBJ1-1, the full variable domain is KAGVTQTPRYLIKTRGQQVTLSCSPISGHRSVSWYQQTPGQGLQFLFEYFSETQRNKGNFPGRFSGRQFSNSRSEMNVSTLELGDSALYLCASSLEHTEAFFGQGTRLTVV.

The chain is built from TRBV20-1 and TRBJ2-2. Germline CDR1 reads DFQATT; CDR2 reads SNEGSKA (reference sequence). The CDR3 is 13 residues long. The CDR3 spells CSASRGSTGELFF.

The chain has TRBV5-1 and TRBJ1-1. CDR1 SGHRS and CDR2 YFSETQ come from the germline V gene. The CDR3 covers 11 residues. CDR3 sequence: CASSSELGAFF.

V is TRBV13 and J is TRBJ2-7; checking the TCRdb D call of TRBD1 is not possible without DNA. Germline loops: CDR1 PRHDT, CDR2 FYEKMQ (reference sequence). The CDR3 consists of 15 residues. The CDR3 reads CASTFSGTGGYEQYF.

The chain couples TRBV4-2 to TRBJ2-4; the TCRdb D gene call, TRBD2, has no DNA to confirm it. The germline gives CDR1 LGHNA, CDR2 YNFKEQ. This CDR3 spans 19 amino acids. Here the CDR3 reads CASSQDPPSGPIAKNIQYF.

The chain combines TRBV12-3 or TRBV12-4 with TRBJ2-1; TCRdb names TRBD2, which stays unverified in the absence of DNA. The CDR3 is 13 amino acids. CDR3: CASSGLDGNEQFF.

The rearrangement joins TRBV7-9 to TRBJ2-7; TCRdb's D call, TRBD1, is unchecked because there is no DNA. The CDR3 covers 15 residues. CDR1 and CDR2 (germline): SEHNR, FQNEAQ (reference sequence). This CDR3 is CASSPAGQGPYEQYF.

CDR3: CASSGTYNEQFF. The genes are TRBV28 and TRBJ2-1. Germline V gene sequence: CDR1 MDHEN, CDR2 SYDVKM. CDR3 length equals 12 residues.

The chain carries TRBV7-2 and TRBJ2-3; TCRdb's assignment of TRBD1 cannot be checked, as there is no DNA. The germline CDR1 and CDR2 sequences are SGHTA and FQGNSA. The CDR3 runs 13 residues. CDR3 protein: CASSFPGGATQYF.

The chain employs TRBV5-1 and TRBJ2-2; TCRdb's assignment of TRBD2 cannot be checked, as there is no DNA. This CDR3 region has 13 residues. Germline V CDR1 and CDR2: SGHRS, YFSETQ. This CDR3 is CASSLLGTGELFF.

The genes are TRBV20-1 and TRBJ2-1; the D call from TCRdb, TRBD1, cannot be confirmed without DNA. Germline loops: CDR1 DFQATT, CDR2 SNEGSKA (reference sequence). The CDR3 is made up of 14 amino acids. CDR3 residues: CSARETWDPSEQFF.

This CDR3 reads CASRGSNEQYF. The chain carries TRBV4-1 and TRBJ2-7. Per germline, CDR1 MGHRA and CDR2 YSYEKL. The length of the CDR3 is 11 residues.

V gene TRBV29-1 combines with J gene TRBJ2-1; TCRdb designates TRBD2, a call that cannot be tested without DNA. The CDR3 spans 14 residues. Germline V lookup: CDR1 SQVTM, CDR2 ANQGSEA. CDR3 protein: CSVEGTSGGYEQFF.

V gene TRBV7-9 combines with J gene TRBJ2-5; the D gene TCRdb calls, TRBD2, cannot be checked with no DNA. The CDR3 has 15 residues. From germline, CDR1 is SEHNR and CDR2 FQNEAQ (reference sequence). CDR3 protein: CASSLVAARGETQYF.

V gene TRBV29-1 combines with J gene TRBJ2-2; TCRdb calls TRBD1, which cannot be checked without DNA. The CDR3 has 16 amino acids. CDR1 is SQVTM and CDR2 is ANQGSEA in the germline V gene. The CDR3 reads CSVEFLGTGDTGELFF.